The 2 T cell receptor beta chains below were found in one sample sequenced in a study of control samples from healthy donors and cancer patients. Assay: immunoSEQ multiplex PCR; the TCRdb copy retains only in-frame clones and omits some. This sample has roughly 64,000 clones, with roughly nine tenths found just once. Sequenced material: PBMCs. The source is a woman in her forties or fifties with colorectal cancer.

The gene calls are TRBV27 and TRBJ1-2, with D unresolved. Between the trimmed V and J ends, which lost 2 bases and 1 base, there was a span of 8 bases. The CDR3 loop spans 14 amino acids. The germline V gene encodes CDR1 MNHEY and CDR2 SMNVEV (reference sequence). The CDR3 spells CASSLMVGNYGYTF. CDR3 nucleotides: TGTGCCAGCAGTTTAATGGTCGGTAACTATGGCTACACCTTC.

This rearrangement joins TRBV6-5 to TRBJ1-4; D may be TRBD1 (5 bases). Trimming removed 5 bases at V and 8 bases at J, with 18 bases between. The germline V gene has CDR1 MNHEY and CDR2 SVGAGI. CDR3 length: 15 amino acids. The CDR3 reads CASSQGYSPGEKLFF. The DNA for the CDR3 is TGTGCCAGCAGTCAGGGATACAGTCCCGGAGAAAAACTGTTTTTT.